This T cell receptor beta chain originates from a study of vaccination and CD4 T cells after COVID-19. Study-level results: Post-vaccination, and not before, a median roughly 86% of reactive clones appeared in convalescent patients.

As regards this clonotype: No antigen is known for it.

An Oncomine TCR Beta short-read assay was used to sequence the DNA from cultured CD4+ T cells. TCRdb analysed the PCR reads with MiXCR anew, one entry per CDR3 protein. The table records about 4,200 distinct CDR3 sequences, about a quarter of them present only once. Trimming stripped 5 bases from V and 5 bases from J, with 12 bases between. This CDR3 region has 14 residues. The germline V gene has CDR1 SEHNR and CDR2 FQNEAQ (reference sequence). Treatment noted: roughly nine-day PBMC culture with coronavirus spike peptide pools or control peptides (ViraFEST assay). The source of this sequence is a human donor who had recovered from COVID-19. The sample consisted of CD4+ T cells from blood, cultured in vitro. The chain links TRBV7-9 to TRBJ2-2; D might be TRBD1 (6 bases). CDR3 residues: CASSPWTATGELFF. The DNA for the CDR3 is TGTGCCAGCAGCCCCTGGACAGCAACCGGGGAGCTGTTTTTT.